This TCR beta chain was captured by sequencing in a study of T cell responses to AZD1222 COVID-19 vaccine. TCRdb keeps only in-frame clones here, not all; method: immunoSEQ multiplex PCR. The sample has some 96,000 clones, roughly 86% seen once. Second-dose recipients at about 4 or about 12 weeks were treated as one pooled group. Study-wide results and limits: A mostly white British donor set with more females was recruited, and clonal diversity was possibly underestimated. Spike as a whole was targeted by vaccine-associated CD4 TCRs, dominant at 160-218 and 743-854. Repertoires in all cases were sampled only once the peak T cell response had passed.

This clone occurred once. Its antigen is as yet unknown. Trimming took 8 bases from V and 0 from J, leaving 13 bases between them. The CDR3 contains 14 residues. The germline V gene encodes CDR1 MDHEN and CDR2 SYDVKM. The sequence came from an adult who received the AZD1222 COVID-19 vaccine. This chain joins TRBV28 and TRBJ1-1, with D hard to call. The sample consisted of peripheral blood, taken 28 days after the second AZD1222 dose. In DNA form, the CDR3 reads TGTGCCAGCGATAATACGGCTTTGAACACTGAAGCTTTCTTT. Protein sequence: CASDNTALNTEAFF.